What follows are 30 T cell receptor beta chains derived from one specimen sequenced in a study of cytotoxic CD8 clonotypes in ibrutinib-treated CLL. Only in-frame clones appear in the TCRdb table, and some are missing; sequencing was by immunoSEQ multiplex PCR. The table has 150,000 or so clones, 75% to 85% seen once. The sample here was PBMCs, taken after 36 months of ibrutinib treatment. The source is a human donor with chronic lymphocytic leukemia.

V usage is TRBV11-3 and J usage is TRBJ2-2; tentative D call: TRBD1 (6 bases). Germline CDR1 reads SGHNT; CDR2 reads YENEEA. V was cut by 5 bases and J by 8 bases, with 18 bases left in between. This CDR3 contains 15 residues. The CDR3 nucleotides read TGTGCCAGCAGCCTACAGGGACCGTCATCGGGGGAGCTGTTTTTT. Protein sequence: CASSLQGPSSGELFF.

V gene TRBV5-4 combines with J gene TRBJ2-3; 11 bases match TRBD2. J was trimmed by 1 base and V by 4 bases; bases with no gene match: 5. The CDR3 totals 16 residues. CDR1 is SGHNT, CDR2 YYREEE, per germline (reference sequence). The CDR3 is CASSQGLAVRTDTQYF. CDR3 bases: TGTGCCAGCAGCCAGGGACTAGCGGTACGCACAGATACGCAGTATTTT.

The chain combines TRBV7-9 with TRBJ2-7; no clear D. The V end lost 0 bases, the J end lost 5 bases, and 2 bases lay between the germline ends. This CDR3 has 11 amino acids. Germline V lookup: CDR1 SEHNR, CDR2 FQNEAQ (reference sequence). Here the CDR3 reads CASSLADEQYF. DNA of the CDR3: TGTGCCAGCAGCTTAGCGGACGAGCAGTACTTC.

J is TRBJ2-5 and V is TRBV1; the table assigns TRBD2, which was not confirmed against the DNA. TRBV1 is a pseudogene. The CDR3 sequence is 19 residues long. The CDR3 loop reads CTSSPRQGGGHNCQETQYF. CDR3 nucleotides: TGCACCAGCAGCCCTCGGCAGGGCGGGGGGCACAATTGCCAAGAGACCCAGTACTTC.

The chain employs TRBV5-4 and TRBJ1-6, with D maybe TRBD1 (5 bases). Germline V lookup: CDR1 SGHNT, CDR2 YYREEE (reference sequence). V was cut by 4 bases and J by 9 bases, with 11 bases left in between. The CDR3 is 13 amino acids. In DNA, the CDR3 is TGTGCCAGCAGCATAAGACAGATTTCACCCCTCCACTTT. Translation: CASSIRQISPLHF.

The J gene is TRBJ1-6, the V gene TRBV7-8; no reliable D call. Trimming stripped 3 bases from V and 0 bases from J, with 9 bases between. The CDR3 covers 16 residues. Germline values: CDR1 SGHVS, CDR2 FQNEAQ. The CDR3 bases are TGTGCCAGCAGCTTTTTAGAAAACTCCTATAATTCACCCCTCCACTTT. It translates to CASSFLENSYNSPLHF.

This clone was counted once. J is TRBJ2-7 and V is TRBV11-2; 8 bases fit TRBD2. Trimming took 0 bases from V and 2 from J; bases not matched to a gene: 0. The length of the CDR3 is 14 residues. CDR1 is SGHAT, CDR2 FQNNGV, per germline. Here the CDR3 DNA reads TGTGCCAGCAGCTTAGATAGCGGGGCCTACGAGCAGTACTTC. It encodes CASSLDSGAYEQYF.

A single count supports this clone. The DNA for the CDR3 is TGCGCCAGCAGTGAGTCACGGGGCCAAGAGACCCAGTACTTC. Translating gives CASSESRGQETQYF. The chain is built from TRBV10-1 and TRBJ2-5, with D tentatively TRBD2 (5 bases). The germline V gene encodes CDR1 WNHNN and CDR2 SYGVQD (reference sequence). V lost 0 bases and J lost 1, with 6 bases in between. CDR3 size: 14 residues.

V is TRBV19 and J is TRBJ1-1, with no clear D. The ends were cut back, 7 bases at V and 7 bases at J, with 10 bases in the middle. This CDR3 comprises 11 residues. Per germline, CDR1 LNHDA and CDR2 SQIVND (reference sequence). CDR3 residues: CASISADEAFF. CDR3 DNA: TGTGCCAGTATTTCGGCAGATGAAGCTTTCTTT.

V is TRBV5-1 and J is TRBJ2-3; possibly TRBD1 for D (6 bases). Germline values: CDR1 SGHRS, CDR2 YFSETQ. V shed 1 base and J shed 2 bases, with 11 bases lying between them. The CDR3 consists of 15 residues. The CDR3 sequence is CASSLTTGPTDTQYF. CDR3 DNA sequence: TGCGCCAGCAGCTTGACCACAGGGCCCACAGATACGCAGTATTTT.

The chain recombines TRBV10-3 with TRBJ2-5; 10 bases line up with TRBD1. V shed 10 bases and J 6 bases; nucleotides not matched to a gene: 8. CDR1 is ENHRY and CDR2 is SYGVKD in the germline V gene. The CDR3 totals 13 residues. Here the CDR3 reads CATGQGREKTQYF. The CDR3 DNA follows: TGTGCCACGGGACAGGGGAGGGAGAAGACCCAGTACTTC.

The CDR3 region has the DNA TGTGCCTGGACAACCGGGACAGGGGAAACAGATACGCAGTATTTT. Its translation is CAWTTGTGETDTQYF. The V call is TRBV30, the J call TRBJ2-3, with 10 bases aligning to TRBD1. V gave up 4 bases and J gave up 3 bases; unmatched junction bases: 7. The length of the CDR3 is 15 residues. Germline V lookup: CDR1 GTSNPN, CDR2 SVGIG (reference sequence).

The V gene is TRBV6-4, the J gene TRBJ2-2; D may match TRBD1 or TRBD2 (5 bases each). This CDR3 region has 15 residues. CDR1 and CDR2 (germline): MRHNA, SNTAGT. V was pared by 4 bases and J by 6 bases, with 15 bases between. CDR3 nucleotides: TGTGCCAGCAGTGCGGACCCCGAGGGGCCCGGGGAGCTGTTTTTT. Residues: CASSADPEGPGELFF.

As concerns this clone: Other DNA variants within this sample encode the same CDR3. The chain carries TRBV27 and TRBJ2-7; 7 bases line up with TRBD1. The germline gives CDR1 MNHEY, CDR2 SMNVEV (reference sequence). The CDR3 sequence is 14 residues long. V gave up 0 bases and J gave up 3 bases; unmatched junction bases: 2. The CDR3 DNA follows: TGTGCCAGCAGTTTATCAGGGGGCGGCTACGAGCAGTACTTC. It codes for CASSLSGGGYEQYF.

V is TRBV11-2 and J is TRBJ2-3; the D is unclear. The CDR3 consists of 14 residues. V shed 1 base and J shed 0 bases, with 5 bases lying between them. CDR1 SGHAT and CDR2 FQNNGV come from the germline V gene. The CDR3 loop reads CASSLAISTDTQYF. Here the CDR3 DNA reads TGTGCCAGCAGCTTAGCGATTAGCACAGATACGCAGTATTTT.

The V gene is TRBV2, the J gene TRBJ2-7, with D possibly matching TRBD1 (5 bases). Germline values: CDR1 SNHLY, CDR2 FYNNEI. With 3 bases removed from V and 2 bases from J, the gap between germline ends came to 11 bases. CDR3 length: 14 residues. This CDR3 reads CASSDQGTTYEQYF. The CDR3 DNA follows: TGTGCCAGCAGTGATCAGGGAACCACCTACGAGCAGTACTTC.

This chain joins TRBV30 and TRBJ2-1, with D perhaps matching TRBD2 (6 bases). Trimming removed 5 bases at V and 5 bases at J, with 13 bases between. This CDR3 contains 13 residues. Germline V gene data show CDR1 as GTSNPN and CDR2 as SVGIG (reference sequence). The CDR3 nucleotides are TGTGCCTGGGGGGGGACTTTCCACAATGAGCAGTTCTTC. It is translated as CAWGGTFHNEQFF.

The table lists this clone with a count of one. The chain links TRBV4-2 to TRBJ1-1; D unresolved. The CDR3 has 16 residues. The germline V gene has CDR1 LGHNA and CDR2 YNFKEQ. Trimming removed 1 base from V and 2 bases from J, with 14 bases in between. For the CDR3, the DNA is TGTGCCAGCAGCCAAGGAGACCGGGGAGGTAACACTGAAGCTTTCTTT. This sequence encodes CASSQGDRGGNTEAFF.

V is TRBV7-8 and J is TRBJ2-7; no definite D call. This CDR3 region has 11 residues. Trimming stripped 3 bases from V and 0 bases from J, with 0 bases between. Germline V gives CDR1 SGHVS, CDR2 FQNEAQ. CDR3 residues: CASSFSYEQYF. The CDR3 DNA reads as TGTGCCAGCAGCTTCTCCTACGAGCAGTACTTC.

This chain links TRBV28 with TRBJ1-1; D remains unclear. V shed 3 bases and J shed 11 bases, with 10 bases lying between them. Germline V lookup: CDR1 MDHEN, CDR2 SYDVKM. There are 11 residues in the CDR3. The CDR3, as DNA: TGTGCCAGCAGTTTGTCGGTAAATGCTTTCTTT. Translated: CASSLSVNAFF.

The sample holds a few counts of this clone. CDR3 DNA: TGCGCCAGCAGCCAGTCCGCCGGGACAGGGGGCTTCAAGCAGTACTTC. Protein: CASSQSAGTGGFKQYF. The rearrangement links TRBV4-1 to TRBJ2-7; TRBD1 agrees at 12 bases. CDR1 and CDR2 from the germline V gene are MGHRA and YSYEKL. V dropped 3 bases and J dropped 8; count of bases not matched to a gene: 11. The CDR3 sequence is 16 residues long.

This clone was detected once. V and J are TRBV30 and TRBJ1-2; D may be TRBD1 (5 bases). Germline assignment: CDR1 GTSNPN and CDR2 SVGIG (reference sequence). V lost 5 bases and J lost 2, with 12 bases in between. There are 13 residues in the CDR3. CDR3 amino acids: CAWFRDSNYGYTF. The CDR3 region has the DNA TGTGCCTGGTTCCGAGACAGCAACTATGGCTACACCTTC.

This sequence joins TRBV6-6 and TRBJ2-7; 7 bases are shared with TRBD1. The germline V gene has CDR1 MNHNY and CDR2 SVGAGI (reference sequence). The CDR3 runs 16 residues. The V segment lost 0 bases and the J segment 2 bases; nucleotides outside the gene matches: 7. CDR3 protein: CASSYSRGQGAYEQYF. The CDR3 DNA reads as TGTGCCAGCAGTTACTCGAGGGGGCAGGGGGCCTACGAGCAGTACTTC.

The V call is TRBV5-1, the J call TRBJ2-5, with 7 bases matching TRBD2. The ends lost 5 bases at V and 4 bases at J; junction bases unmatched: 11. The germline CDR1 and CDR2 sequences are SGHRS and YFSETQ. This CDR3 is built from 15 residues. The CDR3 nucleotides read TGCGCCAGCAGGTCGGGAGGCCTGGGGTCAGAGACCCAGTACTTC. This encodes CASRSGGLGSETQYF.

Regarding this clone: The sample contains more than one DNA sequence encoding this CDR3. The chain employs TRBV5-1 and TRBJ2-1; tentative D call: TRBD1 (6 bases). Trimming left V 2 bases short and J 3 bases short, with 12 bases between. The CDR3 is made up of 15 amino acids. The germline gives CDR1 SGHRS, CDR2 YFSETQ. In DNA, the CDR3 is TGCGCCAGCAGCTTAGGGGGTTTGAGCTACAATGAGCAGTTCTTC. Translated: CASSLGGLSYNEQFF.

V usage is TRBV27 and J usage is TRBJ2-7, with 10 bases lining up with TRBD1. Trimming at V came to 1 base and at J to 1 base, leaving 4 bases not matched to a gene. The CDR3 is made up of 16 amino acids. The germline gives CDR1 MNHEY, CDR2 SMNVEV (reference sequence). The CDR3 DNA reads as TGTGCCAGCAGTTTATTGGGACAGGGGATTTCCTACGAGCAGTACTTC. Residues: CASSLLGQGISYEQYF.

This clone was seen only once. V usage is TRBV4-2 and J usage is TRBJ2-1; 14 bases map to TRBD2. Germline V gene lookup returns CDR1 LGHNA and CDR2 YNFKEQ. The CDR3 has 17 amino acids. Trimming at V came to 1 base and at J to 9 bases, leaving 8 bases not matched to a gene. The CDR3 DNA follows: TGTGCCAGCAGCCAAGCCCCTAGACTAGCGGGAGGGGCTGAGCAGTTCTTC. Translation: CASSQAPRLAGGAEQFF.

The gene calls are TRBV10-3 and TRBJ1-2; 9 nucleotides match TRBD1. CDR1 and CDR2 (germline): ENHRY, SYGVKD. J was trimmed by 4 bases and V by 11 bases; bases with no gene match: 11. This CDR3 has 14 residues. For the CDR3, the DNA is TGTGCCGTAACAGGGGGCTTACAGCCCTATGGCTACACCTTC. This translates into CAVTGGLQPYGYTF.

This chain connects TRBV23-1 to TRBJ1-5, with D possibly matching TRBD1 (5 bases). TRBV23-1 is recorded as an ORF, its role being uncertain. V gave up 3 bases and J gave up 6 bases, with 9 bases separating them. The CDR3 runs to 13 residues. The CDR3 sequence: CASSHRGIQPQHF. The CDR3 region has the DNA TGCGCCAGCAGTCACCGGGGGATTCAGCCCCAGCATTTT.

The genes are TRBV6-5 and TRBJ2-7; perhaps TRBD2 as D (6 bases). CDR1 is MNHEY and CDR2 is SVGAGI in the germline V gene. Between the trimmed V and J ends, which lost 0 bases and 3 bases, there was a span of 12 bases. CDR3 size: 15 residues. CDR3 sequence: CASSYSSSAFYEQYF. For the CDR3, the DNA is TGTGCCAGCAGTTACTCGTCTAGCGCCTTCTACGAGCAGTACTTC.